A selection of T cell receptor beta chains follows, all from one sample in a study of T cell changes during pregnancy in multiple sclerosis. The method was immunoSEQ multiplex PCR; TCRdb's version includes in-frame clones alone and lacks a portion of them. The sample shows tens of thousands of clones, about 90% of them seen only once. Sequenced material: CD4+ T cells from peripheral blood mononuclear cells, taken in the second trimester of pregnancy. The receptors were gathered from a female donor in good health, enrolled as a control in a pregnancy study. The CDR3 runs from the conserved cysteine through the conserved F or W. Fields, in order: D gene, V gene, clone size, J gene, CDR3 protein, CDR3 DNA. The D gene is left open where the match is weak. The size of a clone is reported for some rows only, either as once, few or many, or as a class for expanded clones.

-,TRBV7-9,few,TRBJ1-1,CASSLWTARGTEAFF,TGTGCCAGCAGCTTATGGACAGCCAGGGGCACTGAAGCTTTCTTT
-,TRBV19,once,TRBJ1-4,CASSIIIRGLTTNEKLFF,TGTGCCAGTAGTATAATAATAAGGGGCCTAACAACTAATGAAAAACTGTTTTTT
-,TRBV9,few,TRBJ1-1,CASSVGNGDEAFF,TGTGCCAGCAGCGTAGGTAACGGTGATGAAGCTTTCTTT
-,TRBV20-1,-,TRBJ2-7,CSAYTRGEQYF,TGCAGTGCCTATACCCGCGGCGAGCAGTACTTC
TRBD1,TRBV19,-,TRBJ2-7,CAAGKGQGQDEQYF,TGTGCCGCGGGGAAAGGACAGGGTCAGGACGAGCAGTACTTC
TRBD1,TRBV7-3,once,TRBJ2-6,CASSRTGSGANVLTF,TGTGCCAGCAGCCGGACAGGGAGCGGGGCCAACGTCCTGACTTTC
TRBD1,TRBV9,-,TRBJ1-6,CASSAPGQGGSPLHF,TGTGCCAGCAGCGCACCGGGACAGGGAGGTTCACCCCTCCACTTT
-,TRBV19,once,TRBJ2-3,CASSIQGNTDTQYF,TGTGCCAGTAGTATCCAGGGGAACACAGATACGCAGTATTTT
TRBD1,TRBV5-8,once,TRBJ1-2,CASSLGTGFNYGCTF,TGTGCCAGCAGCTTGGGGACAGGATTCAACTATGGCTGCACCTTC
-,TRBV2,-,TRBJ1-2,CASSVGTNYGYTF,TGTGCCAGCAGTGTCGGGACTAACTATGGCTACACCTTC
-,TRBV6-5,once,TRBJ1-2,CASSYGGGGYTF,TGTGCCAGCAGTTACGGGGGAGGTGGCTACACCTTC
TRBD1,TRBV5-4,-,TRBJ2-7,CASSLDRVYEQYF,TGTGCCAGCAGCCTCGACAGGGTATACGAGCAGTACTTC
-,TRBV5-5,-,TRBJ1-3,CASSLDLGGVGNTIYF,TGTGCCAGCAGCTTAGATCTTGGGGGGGTCGGAAACACCATATATTTT
-,TRBV5-1,-,TRBJ2-5,CASSLVVGRAETQYF,TGCGCCAGCAGCTTGGTTGTCGGCAGGGCAGAGACCCAGTACTTC
-,TRBV29-1,-,TRBJ1-4,CSVALGTGNEKLFF,TGCAGCGTCGCACTCGGGACTGGGAATGAAAAACTGTTTTTT